This TCR beta chain was profiled in a study of PD-L1 blockade in urothelial cancer. The repertoire was sequenced with immunoSEQ multiplex PCR; TCRdb's copy has only in-frame clones and lacks some. The repertoire includes roughly 50,000 clones, about 82% of them detected once, and approximately 10% sits in the top ten. Time point defined: peripheral blood 6 weeks after treatment start. The sample in question was PBMCs, obtained around atezolizumab (anti-PD-L1) treatment. The clonotype originates from a man aged 70 or older with urothelial cancer.

CDR3 region: CASSSGTGVPNEQFF. The CDR3 coding sequence is TGTGCCAGCAGCTCCGGGACAGGTGTACCCAATGAGCAGTTCTTC. V gene TRBV7-3 combines with J gene TRBJ2-1, with TRBD1 identical over 8 bases. V gave up 4 bases and J gave up 6 bases; unmatched junction bases: 8. CDR1 SGHTA and CDR2 FQGTGA come from the germline V gene. This CDR3 is 15 amino acids long.